One sample yielded the 13 T cell receptor beta chains listed below, sequenced in a study of blood T cell repertoires in COVID-19. Only in-frame clones appear in the TCRdb table, and some are missing; sequencing was by immunoSEQ multiplex PCR. The sample lists around 150,000 clones; 85% were seen once. Sequencing was done on a sample of peripheral blood. These TCRs come from a human donor with acute or convalescent COVID-19. The donor label of this sample is uncertain.

The gene calls are TRBV28 and TRBJ2-7, with TRBD1 matching over 7 bases. The CDR3 has 14 amino acids. Looked up from germline, CDR1 is MDHEN and CDR2 is SYDVKM. The trim removed 6 bases at V and 3 bases at J, leaving 8 bases unmatched. Here the CDR3 reads CASSFRDRNYEQYF. CDR3 nucleotide sequence: TGTGCCAGCAGCTTCCGGGACAGAAACTACGAGCAGTACTTC.

This clone has a handful of counts. At the DNA level, this CDR3 is encoded by other sequences in the same sample as well. The chain recombines TRBV11-2 with TRBJ2-2, with D hard to call. Trimming removed 3 bases from V and 2 bases from J, with 4 bases in between. This CDR3 region has 13 residues. The germline gives CDR1 SGHAT, CDR2 FQNNGV. This CDR3 reads CASSLTNTGELFF. The CDR3 bases are TGTGCCAGCAGCTTGACTAACACCGGGGAGCTGTTTTTT.

The chain links TRBV12-5 to TRBJ2-1, with D hard to call. The V end lost 3 bases, the J end lost 9 bases, and 6 bases lay between the germline ends. CDR1 LGHNT and CDR2 FRNRAP come from the germline V gene. CDR3 length: 11 residues. This chain's CDR3 is CASGFSSEQFF. CDR3 nucleotide sequence: TGTGCTAGTGGTTTCTCTTCTGAGCAGTTCTTC.

The chain combines TRBV6-5 with TRBJ2-7; 8 bases match TRBD1. V trimming: 10 bases; J trimming: 3 bases; junction bases outside the gene matches: 8. The CDR3 length is 13 residues. Per the germline V gene, CDR1 is MNHEY and CDR2 is SVGAGI. The CDR3 spells CATLSGQGYEQYF. CDR3 nucleotide sequence: TGTGCCACCCTCTCCGGACAGGGCTACGAGCAGTACTTC.

The chain joins TRBV30 to TRBJ2-7; D unresolved. Germline V CDR1 and CDR2: GTSNPN, SVGIG (reference sequence). V lost 0 bases and J lost 4, with 10 bases in between. This CDR3 has 13 amino acids. The CDR3 loop reads CAWSVHRAYEQYF. The CDR3 DNA reads TGTGCCTGGAGTGTACATCGTGCATACGAGCAGTACTTC.

V usage is TRBV30 and J usage is TRBJ1-2; D is perhaps TRBD1 (5 bases). CDR3 size: 16 residues. Trimming removed 4 bases from V and 3 bases from J, with 21 bases in between. In germline, CDR1 is GTSNPN, CDR2 SVGIG (reference sequence). For the CDR3, the DNA is TGTGCCTGGACCCCGAGGGGACTTCCTGCGGACTATGGCTACACCTTC. This encodes CAWTPRGLPADYGYTF.

The gene calls are TRBV10-1 and TRBJ1-3, with D maybe TRBD1 (5 bases). V was pared by 8 bases and J by 0 bases, with 11 bases between. Germline V CDR1 and CDR2: WNHNN, SYGVQD (reference sequence). The CDR3 runs to 14 residues. CDR3 sequence: CASAQGISGNTIYF. CDR3 coding DNA: TGCGCCAGCGCTCAGGGAATCTCTGGAAACACCATATATTTT.

This chain uses TRBV18 with TRBJ1-1; D is undetermined. The CDR3 spans 14 residues. Trimming shortened V by 3 bases and J by 3 bases, and 11 bases separated the two germline ends. The V gene's germline CDR1 is KGHSH and CDR2 LQKENI. The DNA of the CDR3 is TGTGCCAGCTCACCTTTGCCCACAGACACTGAAGCTTTCTTT. It specifies CASSPLPTDTEAFF.

This chain links TRBV9 with TRBJ2-7, with D tentatively TRBD1 (6 bases). V was clipped by 0 bases and J by 6 bases, with 16 bases between them. Germline values: CDR1 SGDLS, CDR2 YYNGEE. CDR3 length equals 15 residues. CDR3 bases: TGTGCCAGCAGCGTAGAAGGTACAGGGCGGATCGAGCAGTACTTC. It encodes CASSVEGTGRIEQYF.

This chain connects TRBV11-3 to TRBJ2-7, with D uncertain. The V gene lost 7 bases and the J gene lost 6 bases, with 10 bases spanning the gap. The germline V gene encodes CDR1 SGHNT and CDR2 YENEEA. CDR3 length: 11 residues. In DNA form, the CDR3 reads TGTGCCAGCACGCGCCAAGTCGAGCAGTACTTC. Its translation: CASTRQVEQYF.

The rearrangement uses TRBV2 and TRBJ1-4; possible D gene TRBD1, 5 bases. Germline V lookup: CDR1 SNHLY, CDR2 FYNNEI. CDR3 size: 13 residues. Trimming pared 8 bases from V and 4 bases from J, leaving 11 bases between. The DNA for the CDR3 is TGTGCCAGCCAGGGCGGGGGTAATGAAAAACTGTTTTTT. Encoded protein: CASQGGGNEKLFF. Full variable domain (remainder filled in from reference TRBV2 and TRBJ1-4): EPEVTQTPSHQVTQMGQEVILRCVPISNHLYFYWYRQILGQKVEFLVSFYNNEISEKSEIFDDQFSVERPDGSNFTLKIRSTKLEDSAMYFCASQGGGNEKLFFGSGTQLSVL.

A single count supports this clone. The V gene is TRBV27, the J gene TRBJ2-1; TRBD2 aligns across 15 bases. Germline V CDR1 and CDR2: MNHEY, SMNVEV (reference sequence). The CDR3 is 16 amino acids. The V and J ends lost 8 bases and 6 bases, in that order; junction bases with no gene match: 8. The CDR3 loop reads CASGPGLAGGFNEQFF. The CDR3 coding sequence is TGTGCCAGCGGCCCGGGACTAGCGGGGGGTTTCAATGAGCAGTTCTTC.

This rearrangement joins TRBV5-4 to TRBJ1-4; no definite D call. This CDR3 is 15 amino acids long. Between the trimmed V and J ends, which lost 4 bases and 0 bases, there was a span of 10 bases. Per germline, CDR1 SGHNT and CDR2 YYREEE (reference sequence). The CDR3 loop is CASSPQPSTNEKLFF. The DNA for the CDR3 is TGTGCCAGCAGCCCACAACCGTCAACTAATGAAAAACTGTTTTTT.